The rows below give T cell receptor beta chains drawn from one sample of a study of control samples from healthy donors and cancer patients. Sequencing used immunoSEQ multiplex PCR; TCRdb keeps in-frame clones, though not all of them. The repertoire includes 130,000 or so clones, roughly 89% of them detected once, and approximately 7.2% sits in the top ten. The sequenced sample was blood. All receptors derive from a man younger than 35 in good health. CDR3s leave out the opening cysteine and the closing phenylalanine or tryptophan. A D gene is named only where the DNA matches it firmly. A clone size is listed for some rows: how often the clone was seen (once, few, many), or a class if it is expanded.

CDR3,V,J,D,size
ASSSAGTASGNTIY,TRBV6-5,TRBJ1-3,TRBD1,-
ASSFPGLAGRYEQF,TRBV6-5,TRBJ2-1,TRBD2,-
ASSGETQY,TRBV25-1,TRBJ2-5,-,once
SVLPGLNTEAF,TRBV29-1,TRBJ1-1,-,-
ASSLYGAGGYT,TRBV4-1,TRBJ1-2,-,few
ASSLGRAQETQY,TRBV11-3,TRBJ2-5,-,-
ASSPVGVSPLH,TRBV7-2,TRBJ1-6,-,-
ASSFNREKLF,TRBV12-3/TRBV12-4,TRBJ1-4,-,-
ASRYGQGAGQPQH,TRBV6-2/TRBV6-3,TRBJ1-5,TRBD1,few
ASSLDRGDYGYT,TRBV5-4,TRBJ1-2,TRBD1,-
ASSHPGGSGQCNQPQH,TRBV7-9,TRBJ1-5,-,-
ATSRGGPVEKLF,TRBV15,TRBJ1-4,-,-
ASSVASGGALETQY,TRBV9,TRBJ2-5,TRBD2,-
ASSYSRGFRWTEAF,TRBV6-5,TRBJ1-1,-,-
ASSYRGLGYT,TRBV6-2/TRBV6-3,TRBJ1-2,TRBD1,few
ASSSLRVSSTDTQY,TRBV7-2,TRBJ2-3,-,once
ASRRQVGNTIY,TRBV6-5,TRBJ1-3,-,-
ASSWKENTEAF,TRBV5-1,TRBJ1-1,-,-
ASSPYNQGTENYGYT,TRBV27,TRBJ1-2,-,-
ASTRGQGNQPQH,TRBV7-9,TRBJ1-5,TRBD1,-
ASSLGRNYGYT,TRBV28,TRBJ1-2,-,few
AYRPSGGTEAF,TRBV12-3/TRBV12-4,TRBJ1-1,-,-
ATYSTNYGYT,TRBV2,TRBJ1-2,-,-
ASTGGGTEFTGELF,TRBV25-1,TRBJ2-2,-,-
ASSQSVQGTYGYT,TRBV16,TRBJ1-2,-,-
ASSFPGETEAF,TRBV5-1,TRBJ1-1,-,-
ASSARTGTKNQPQH,TRBV7-2,TRBJ1-5,TRBD1,-
ASSFYGTSQSGELF,TRBV10-2,TRBJ2-2,TRBD2,-
ASSSPPGEQY,TRBV10-2,TRBJ2-7,-,-
ASSLAARTGVDFGNTIY,TRBV5-5,TRBJ1-3,TRBD1,-
ASSLYNSNQPQH,TRBV3-1/TRBV3-2,TRBJ1-5,-,-
ASSVGEGNTGELF,TRBV9,TRBJ2-2,-,-
AITARDPGDEQY,TRBV10-3,TRBJ2-7,-,-
ASSLYSARNQPQH,TRBV5-8,TRBJ1-5,-,few
ASVGTGAKISYNEQF,TRBV12-5,TRBJ2-1,TRBD1,-
ASSLWQNNEQF,TRBV11-3,TRBJ2-1,-,-
AWAGSSYEQY,TRBV30,TRBJ2-7,-,-
ASSYSLFGLANTGELF,TRBV5-4,TRBJ2-2,TRBD2,-
ASAIGGRTSWEKLF,TRBV5-1,TRBJ1-4,-,-